This T cell receptor (beta chain) was profiled in a study of T cell clones after liver transplantation. TCRdb keeps only in-frame clones here, not all; method: immunoSEQ multiplex PCR. This table has under 7,000 clones, about 80% appearing once. This TCR came from a human patient who received a liver transplant. A subset of T cells may come from the graft donor. This specimen consisted of CD8+ T cells from blood, obtained 24 months after liver transplant.

The CDR3 coding sequence is TGCAGCGTTGAAAAAGAGACCCAGTACTTC. Amino acids: CSVEKETQYF. V gene TRBV29-1 combines with J gene TRBJ2-5; D not certain. Germline values: CDR1 SQVTM, CDR2 ANQGSEA. V lost 2 bases and J lost 3, with 1 base in between. The CDR3 is made up of 10 amino acids.